Each of the 5 T cell receptor beta chains below was sequenced from the same sample in a study of T cells in Graves' hyperthyroidism and ophthalmopathy. The CDR3 regions of TCR beta were amplified from RNA transcripts. During a first-round RT-PCR of the TCR CDR3, the HTBI primer set was used. Each CDR3 protein gets one entry after TCRdb re-called the multiplex PCR reads with MiXCR. The table lists hundreds of thousands of distinct CDR3 sequences, around 40% of them singletons. Input material: blood. All receptors derive from a woman in her thirties or forties with Graves' hyperthyroidism.

The V and J genes are TRBV20-1 and TRBJ2-1; D gene unclear. Per the germline V gene, CDR1 is DFQATT and CDR2 is SNEGSKA (reference sequence). Trimming removed 3 bases at V and 1 base at J, with 4 bases between. The CDR3 consists of 12 residues. CDR3 loop: CSASGSYNEQFF. Here the CDR3 DNA reads TGCAGTGCTAGCGGGTCCTACAATGAGCAGTTCTTC.

The rearrangement joins TRBV7-2 to TRBJ2-2; no clear D. The length of the CDR3 is 13 residues. In germline, CDR1 is SGHTA, CDR2 FQGNSA. V lost 7 bases and J lost 5, with 11 bases in between. CDR3 sequence reads: CASKAGTTGELFF. CDR3 DNA sequence: TGTGCCAGCAAGGCAGGAACGACCGGGGAGCTGTTTTTT.

The rearrangement joins TRBV6-1 to TRBJ1-6, with 7 nucleotides matching TRBD1. This CDR3 comprises 15 residues. After removal of 6 bases from V and 6 bases from J, the junction contained 8 bases not matched to a gene. The germline gives CDR1 MNHNS, CDR2 SASEGT. The CDR3 DNA follows: TGTGCCAGCAGCCGGCTGGGACAGTTTAATTCACCCCTCCACTTT. It translates to CASSRLGQFNSPLHF.

Concerning this clonotype itself: Because it lacks the conserved phenylalanine or tryptophan at the end, this CDR3 is likely a read error. The DNA is omitted, as the CDR3 cannot be located on it reliably, and the CDR3 follows TCRdb's listing. The chain carries TRBV20-1 and TRBJ2-5. The germline V gene encodes CDR1 DFQATT and CDR2 SNEGSKA (reference sequence). The CDR3 region is 8 residues in length, termini included. CDR3 residues: CSARDASP.

This clonotype was found a few times. This sequence joins TRBV28 and TRBJ1-5; D uncertain. This CDR3 contains 14 residues. The V gene's germline CDR1 is MDHEN and CDR2 SYDVKM. Trimming shortened V by 5 bases and J by 0 bases, and 8 bases separated the two germline ends. CDR3 sequence (DNA): TGTGCCAGCAGTGAGACTTATAGCAATCAGCCCCAGCATTTT. Its translation: CASSETYSNQPQHF. Based on the CDR3 plus reference TRBV28 and TRBJ1-5, the full variable domain is DVKVTQSSRYLVKRTGEKVFLECVQDMDHENMFWYRQDPGLGLRLIYFSYDVKMKEKGDIPEGYSVSREKKERFSLILESASTNQTSMYLCASSETYSNQPQHFGDGTRLSIL.